This paragraph reports one T cell receptor (beta chain). Ages ranged from about 18 to 89 years, with residence in more than 20 US areas. Participant reports of clinical history set cohort assignment. Two negative PCRs, clearance, or symptom resolution were required of recovered Cohort 3 donors. This sample is part of a study of blood T cell repertoires in COVID-19. In the original workflow: Reference gene primers were amplified, and this amplification served to estimate nucleated cell counts. Clones were sequenced by immunoSEQ multiplex PCR, and TCRdb holds only the in-frame ones, with some missing. From that table come the V and J calls and clone size; the DNA was used to work out D and trimming. The table records some 270,000 clones, approximately 85% of them present only once. Germline lookup yields CDR1 SGHTS and CDR2 YDEGEE. The CDR3 has 14 amino acids. The V gene end was trimmed by 3 bases and the J gene end by 6 bases; junction bases not matched to a gene: 7.

The sequence came from a woman aged 30 to 39 who had recovered from COVID-19. The chain uses TRBV5-8 and TRBJ2-7; the match to TRBD1 covers 9 bases. Source material: PBMCs or T cells enriched from blood (not recorded which). The CDR3 DNA reads TGTGCCAGCAGCTCCCGGGACAGGGTAGTCGAGCAGTACTTC. Its translation: CASSSRDRVVEQYF.